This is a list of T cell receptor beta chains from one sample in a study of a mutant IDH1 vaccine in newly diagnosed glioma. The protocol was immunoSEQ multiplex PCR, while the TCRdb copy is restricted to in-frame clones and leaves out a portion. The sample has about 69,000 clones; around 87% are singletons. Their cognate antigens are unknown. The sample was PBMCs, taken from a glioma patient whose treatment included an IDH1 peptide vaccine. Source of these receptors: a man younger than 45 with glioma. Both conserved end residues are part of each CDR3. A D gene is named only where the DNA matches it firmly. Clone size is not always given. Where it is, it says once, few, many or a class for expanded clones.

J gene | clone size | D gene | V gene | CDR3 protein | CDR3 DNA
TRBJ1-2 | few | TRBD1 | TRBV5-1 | CASSPDRVANYGYTF | TGCGCCAGCAGCCCCGACAGGGTAGCTAACTATGGCTACACCTTC
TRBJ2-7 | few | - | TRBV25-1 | CASSDSYEQYF | TGTGCCAGCAGTGATTCCTACGAGCAGTACTTC
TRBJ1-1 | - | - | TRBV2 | CASSERRGEGAEAFF | TGTGCCAGCAGTGAACGGAGGGGAGAGGGAGCTGAAGCTTTCTTT
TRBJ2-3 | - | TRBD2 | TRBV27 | CASSPWGGSGGRSDTQYF | TGTGCCAGCAGTCCCTGGGGGGGGAGCGGGGGAAGGTCCGATACGCAGTATTTT
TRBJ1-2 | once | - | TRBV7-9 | CASSLGRGANYGYTF | TGTGCCAGCAGCTTAGGCCGGGGTGCTAACTATGGCTACACCTTC
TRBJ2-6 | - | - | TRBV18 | CASSPFWGGTISGANVLTF | TGTGCCAGCTCACCTTTCTGGGGAGGCACCATCTCTGGGGCCAACGTCCTGACTTTC
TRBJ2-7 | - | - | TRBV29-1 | CSVRVGASYEQYF | TGCAGCGTTCGGGTGGGCGCCTCCTACGAGCAGTACTTC
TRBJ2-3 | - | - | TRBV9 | CASSVEGTSTDTQYF | TGTGCCAGCAGCGTAGAAGGTACTAGCACAGATACGCAGTATTTT
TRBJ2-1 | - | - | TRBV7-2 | CASSLEGRGIGEQFF | TGTGCCAGCAGCTTAGAGGGCAGGGGAATCGGTGAGCAGTTCTTC
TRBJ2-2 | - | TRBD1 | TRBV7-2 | CASSSLDRGRRELFF | TGTGCCAGCAGCTCATTGGACAGGGGGCGCAGGGAGCTGTTTTTT
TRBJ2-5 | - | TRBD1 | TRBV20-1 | CSASSGTVEYF | TGCAGTGCTAGTTCCGGGACAGTGGAGTACTTC
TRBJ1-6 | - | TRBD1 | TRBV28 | CASSSDRDSPLHF | TGTGCCAGCAGTTCTGACAGGGACTCACCCCTCCACTTT
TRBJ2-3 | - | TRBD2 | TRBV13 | CASSPNRLAYTQYF | TGTGCCAGCAGCCCAAACAGACTAGCCTATACGCAGTATTTT
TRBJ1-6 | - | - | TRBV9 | CASSVEGRNSPLHF | TGTGCCAGCAGCGTAGAGGGACGGAATTCACCCCTCCACTTT
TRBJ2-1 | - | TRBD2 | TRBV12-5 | CASGLVELAGVGDRNEQFF | TGTGCTAGTGGTTTGGTAGAACTAGCGGGAGTCGGGGATCGCAATGAGCAGTTCTTC
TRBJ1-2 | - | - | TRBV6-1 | CASSEVRGTNYGYTF | TGTGCCAGCAGTGAGGTCCGGGGGACTAACTATGGCTACACCTTC
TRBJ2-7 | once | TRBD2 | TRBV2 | CASSESSGGPYEQYF | TGTGCCAGCAGTGAAAGTAGCGGGGGTCCCTACGAGCAGTACTTC
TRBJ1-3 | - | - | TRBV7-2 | CASSPQGGLPSSIYF | TGTGCCAGCAGCCCACAAGGGGGTCTACCCTCCTCCATATATTTT
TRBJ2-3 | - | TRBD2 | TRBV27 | CASSFGRLAGDTQYF | TGTGCCAGCAGTTTTGGAAGGCTAGCGGGAGATACGCAGTATTTT
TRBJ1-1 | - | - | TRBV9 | CASSPQWNTEAFF | TGTGCCAGCAGCCCCCAGTGGAACACTGAAGCTTTCTTT
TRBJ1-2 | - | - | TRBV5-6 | CASTPPRVGEPDYGYTF | TGTGCCAGCACCCCCCCACGTGTAGGGGAACCGGACTATGGCTACACCTTC
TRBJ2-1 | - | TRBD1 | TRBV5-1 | CASSIQGARIGNEQFF | TGCGCCAGCAGCATCCAGGGGGCCCGAATAGGTAATGAGCAGTTCTTC
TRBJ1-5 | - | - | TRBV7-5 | CVSFRGNQPQHF | TGTGTCAGTTTCCGTGGCAATCAGCCCCAGCATTTT
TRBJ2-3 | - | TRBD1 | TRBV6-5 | CASSYARQGADTQYF | TGTGCCAGCAGTTACGCCAGACAGGGAGCAGATACGCAGTATTTT
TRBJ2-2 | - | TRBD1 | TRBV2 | CASTKNRDSFGELFF | TGTGCCAGCACCAAAAATCGGGACAGCTTCGGGGAGCTGTTTTTT
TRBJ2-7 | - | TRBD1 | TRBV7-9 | CASSPDRHTYEQYF | TGTGCCAGCAGCCCGGACAGGCACACCTACGAGCAGTACTTC
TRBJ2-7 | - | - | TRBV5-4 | CASSLGRNYEQYF | TGTGCCAGCAGCTTGGGCCGCAACTACGAGCAGTACTTC
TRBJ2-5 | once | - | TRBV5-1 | CASSNSETQYF | TGCGCCAGCAGCAACTCGGAGACCCAGTACTTC
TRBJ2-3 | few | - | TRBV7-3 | CASSVQGGRRADTQYF | TGTGCCAGCAGCGTGCAGGGTGGGAGGCGAGCAGATACGCAGTATTTT
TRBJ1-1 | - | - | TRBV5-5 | CASSLAATEAFF | TGTGCCAGCAGCTTAGCCGCCACTGAAGCTTTCTTT
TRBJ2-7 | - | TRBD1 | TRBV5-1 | CASSLERQGVNEQYF | TGCGCCAGCAGCTTGGAGAGACAGGGGGTCAACGAGCAGTACTTC
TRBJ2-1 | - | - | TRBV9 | CASSVAGNNEQFF | TGTGCCAGCAGCGTAGCAGGTAACAATGAGCAGTTCTTC
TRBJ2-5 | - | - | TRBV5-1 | CASSLVTGFLQTQYF | TGCGCCAGCAGCTTGGTCACCGGATTTTTACAGACCCAGTACTTC
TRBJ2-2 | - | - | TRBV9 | CASSVGQNTGELFF | TGTGCCAGCAGCGTAGGACAGAACACCGGGGAGCTGTTTTTT
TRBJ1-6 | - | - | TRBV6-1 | CASSSYRINNSPLHF | TGTGCCAGCAGTTCATACAGAATCAATAATTCACCCCTCCACTTT